This T cell receptor beta chain was retrieved from a study of cytomegalovirus exposure and HLA in healthy donors. Study-wide results and caveats: Segments of the TCR beta V type were, in most cases, productive about 87% or about 30% of the time in an earlier analysis. Presence/absence analyses rested on an assumption that sequencing depth was roughly uniform across donors.

This clone was detected a few times. The antigen is unknown. The PCR employed 60 Vbeta primers together with 13 Jbeta primers. TCRdb's copy holds only in-frame clones and misses some; the assay was immunoSEQ multiplex PCR. This sample has approximately 180,000 clones, with 12% found just once. Sequencing was carried out using PBMCs. The sequence derives from a man between 45 and 60 years old in good health and CMV-seropositive.

The CDR3 nucleotides are TGTGCCAGCAGCTTAGCGGGCAGGGGAGGGGAGACCCAGTACTTC. This encodes CASSLAGRGGETQYF. The chain recombines TRBV7-9 with TRBJ2-5; TRBD2 is a possible D gene (7 bases). The CDR3 contains 15 residues. CDR1 is SEHNR and CDR2 is FQNEAQ in the germline V gene (reference sequence). The V and J ends lost 0 bases and 5 bases respectively, with 13 bases between them.